This T cell receptor beta chain was sequenced in a study of T cells after yellow fever vaccination. Turning to the study itself: In the case of low-cell-number fractions, SMART-Seq v4 Ultra Low Input was used for preparation.

As TCR cDNA was made by 5'RACE template switching, a universal primer site and UMIs were added. Using its own MiXCR run on the 5' RACE reads, TCRdb lists one record per CDR3 protein. This sample has some 320,000 distinct CDR3 sequences, with 7.5% to 9% found just once. Notes on the study in general: The study re-detected most primary-vaccination clones after the booster (roughly 95% CD4, 88% CD8). Contaminating bulk clonotypes could be abundant in FACS-sorted repertoires.

The CDR3 covers 15 residues. Germline V gene lookup returns CDR1 SGHRS and CDR2 YFSETQ. The V end lost 0 bases, the J end lost 8 bases, and 14 bases lay between the germline ends. This clonotype occurred a few times. Antigen specificity is unknown. The genes are TRBV5-1 and TRBJ1-4, with D possibly TRBD1 on 6 matching bases. The sample in question was CD4+ T cells sorted from PBMCs, obtained 5 days after the yellow fever booster vaccination. The source is a man aged 18 to 30 who received the YFV17D yellow fever vaccine. This CDR3 reads CASSLVADSYEKLFF. CDR3 sequence (DNA): TGCGCCAGCAGCTTGGTTGCGGACAGCTACGAAAAACTGTTTTTT.